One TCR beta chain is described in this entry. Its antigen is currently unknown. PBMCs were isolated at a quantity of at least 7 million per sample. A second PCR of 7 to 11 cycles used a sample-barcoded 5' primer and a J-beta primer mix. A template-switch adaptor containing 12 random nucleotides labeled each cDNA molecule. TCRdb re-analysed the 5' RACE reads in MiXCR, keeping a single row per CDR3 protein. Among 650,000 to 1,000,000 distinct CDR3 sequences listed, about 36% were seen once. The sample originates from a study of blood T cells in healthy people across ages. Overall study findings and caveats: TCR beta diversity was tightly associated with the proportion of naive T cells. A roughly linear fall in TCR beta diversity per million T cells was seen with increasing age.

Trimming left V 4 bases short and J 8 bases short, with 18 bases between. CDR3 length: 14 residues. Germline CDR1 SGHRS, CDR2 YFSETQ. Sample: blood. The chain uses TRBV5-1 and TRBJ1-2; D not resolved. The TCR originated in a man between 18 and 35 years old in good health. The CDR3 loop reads CASSKGGPGSGYTF. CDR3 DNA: TGCGCCAGCAGCAAGGGCGGCCCCGGGAGCGGCTACACCTTC.